This T cell receptor beta chain is from a study of T cell repertoires in cytomegalovirus infection (dated by TCRdb to 2018 to 2020). Concerning the study at large: Because public TCR beta signatures pointed to carriage of CMV infection together with the matching HLA type, the HLA type of each donor mattered for the analysis. On the study overall, not on this receptor specifically: Cumulative frequency of public TCR beta family members discriminated carriers of CMV infection plus the relevant HLA type in this cohort and an independent 352-donor cohort. The ex vivo response was dominated by HLA-C-restricted CMV-specific TCR beta clonotypes, and the single most frequent clonotype in two of eight donors was supplied by these HLA-C-restricted clonotypes.

TCRdb lists the instrument as Illumina HiSeq 1500. In TCRdb, the public reads were trimmed at Q25 with fastp and aligned with MiXCR, with productive beta chains retained. All rows with the same CDR3 protein become a single entry with the most common DNA and genes. The sample profile shows 200,000 to 250,000 distinct CDR3 sequences; approximately 22% of them were found once. The top ten constitute around a sixth of the sample. As to this clonotype: It lacks a known antigen. Base qualities were left out, and no much larger clone turns up one base away.

CDR1 and CDR2, per the germline V gene, are SGHTA and FQGNSA. V is shortened by 5 bases, J by 4 bases, and the region joining them spans 17 bases. Its CDR3 holds 15 amino acids, cysteine through phenylalanine. Only the CDR3 DNA stays, 45 bases, in frame from base 1. The chain employs TRBV7-2 and TRBJ1-1; TRBD1 is a possible D gene, resting on 5 matching bases. Input material: CD8+ T cells from PBMCs. The clonotype comes from a human donor in good health (CMV status not recorded). Some clones in this sample may be carry-over from other donors' samples. The nucleotide sequence is given as TGTGCCAGCAGCCCGATGGGGGGATTGGGCACTGAAGCTTTCTTT. The translation is CASSPMGGLGTEAFF.